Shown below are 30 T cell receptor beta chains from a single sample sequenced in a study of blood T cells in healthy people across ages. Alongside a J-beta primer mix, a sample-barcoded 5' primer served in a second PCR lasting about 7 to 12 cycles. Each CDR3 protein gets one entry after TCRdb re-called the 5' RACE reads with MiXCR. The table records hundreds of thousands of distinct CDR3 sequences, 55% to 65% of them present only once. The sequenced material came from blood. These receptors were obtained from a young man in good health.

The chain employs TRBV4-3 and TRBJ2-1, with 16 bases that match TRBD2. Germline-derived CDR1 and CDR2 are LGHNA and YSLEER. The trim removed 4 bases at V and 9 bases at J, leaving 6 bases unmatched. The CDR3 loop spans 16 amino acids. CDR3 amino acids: CASSPGTSGGASEQFF. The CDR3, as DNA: TGCGCCAGCAGCCCCGGGACTAGCGGGGGGGCCAGTGAGCAGTTCTTC.

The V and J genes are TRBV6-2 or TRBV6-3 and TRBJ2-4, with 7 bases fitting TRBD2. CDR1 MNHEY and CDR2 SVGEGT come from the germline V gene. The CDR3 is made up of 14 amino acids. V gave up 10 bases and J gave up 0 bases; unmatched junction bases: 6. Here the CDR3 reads CAIMSGVAKNIQYF. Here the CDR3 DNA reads TGTGCCATCATGAGCGGGGTAGCCAAAAACATTCAGTACTTC.

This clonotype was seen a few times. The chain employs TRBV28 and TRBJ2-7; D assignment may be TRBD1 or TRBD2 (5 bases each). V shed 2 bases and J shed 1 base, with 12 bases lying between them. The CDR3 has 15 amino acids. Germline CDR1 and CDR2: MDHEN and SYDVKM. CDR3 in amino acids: CASSLRWGNSYEQYF. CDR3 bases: TGTGCCAGCAGTTTACGGTGGGGGAATTCCTACGAGCAGTACTTC.

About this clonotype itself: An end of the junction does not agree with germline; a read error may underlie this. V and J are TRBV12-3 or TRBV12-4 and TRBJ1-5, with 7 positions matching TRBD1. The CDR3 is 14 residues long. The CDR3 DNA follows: TGTGCCAGCAGTCTGGGACAGAGCAGTCAGCCCCAGCATTTT. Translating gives CASSLGQSSQPQHF.

CDR3 residues: CASGLSFFGYEQFF. For the CDR3, the DNA is TGTGCCAGCGGCTTGTCGTTCTTTGGCTATGAGCAGTTCTTC. The rearrangement links TRBV9 to TRBJ2-1; no firm D call. Trimming took 7 bases from V and 8 from J, leaving 19 bases between them. The CDR3 length is 14 residues. Germline loops: CDR1 SGDLS, CDR2 YYNGEE.

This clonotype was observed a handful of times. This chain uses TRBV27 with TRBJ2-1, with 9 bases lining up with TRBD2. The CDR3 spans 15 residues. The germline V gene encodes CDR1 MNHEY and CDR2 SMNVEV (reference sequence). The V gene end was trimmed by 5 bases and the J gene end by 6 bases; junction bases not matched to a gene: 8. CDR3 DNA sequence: TGTGCCAGCAGTCCAGCGGGGGGCTACGCCAATGAGCAGTTCTTC. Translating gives CASSPAGGYANEQFF.

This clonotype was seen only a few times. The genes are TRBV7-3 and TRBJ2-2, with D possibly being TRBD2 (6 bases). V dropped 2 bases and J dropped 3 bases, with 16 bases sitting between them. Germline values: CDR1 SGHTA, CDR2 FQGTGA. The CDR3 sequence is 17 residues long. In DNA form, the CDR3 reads TGTGCCAGCAGCTTAGGACCGACGCGGGGAGACACCGGGGAGCTGTTTTTT. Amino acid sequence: CASSLGPTRGDTGELFF.

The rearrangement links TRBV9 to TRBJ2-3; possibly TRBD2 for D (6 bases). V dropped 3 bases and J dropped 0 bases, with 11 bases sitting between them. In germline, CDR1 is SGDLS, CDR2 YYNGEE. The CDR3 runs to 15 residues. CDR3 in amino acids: CASSATSSSTDTQYF. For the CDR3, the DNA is TGTGCCAGCAGCGCCACTAGCAGTAGCACAGATACGCAGTATTTT.

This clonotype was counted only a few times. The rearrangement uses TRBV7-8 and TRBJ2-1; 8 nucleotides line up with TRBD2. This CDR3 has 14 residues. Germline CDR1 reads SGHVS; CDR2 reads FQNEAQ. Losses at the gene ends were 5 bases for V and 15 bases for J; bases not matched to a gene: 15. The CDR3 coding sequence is TGTGCCAGCAGCGGGGCAGGTAGCGGGGCCCCCAGGTTCTTC. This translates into CASSGAGSGAPRFF.

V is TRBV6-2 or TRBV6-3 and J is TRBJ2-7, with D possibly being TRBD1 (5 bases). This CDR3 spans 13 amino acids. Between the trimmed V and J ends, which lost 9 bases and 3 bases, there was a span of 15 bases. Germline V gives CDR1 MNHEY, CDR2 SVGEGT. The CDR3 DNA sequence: TGTGCCAGTACGGACATCGCCTTCTACGAGCAGTACTTC. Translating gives CASTDIAFYEQYF.

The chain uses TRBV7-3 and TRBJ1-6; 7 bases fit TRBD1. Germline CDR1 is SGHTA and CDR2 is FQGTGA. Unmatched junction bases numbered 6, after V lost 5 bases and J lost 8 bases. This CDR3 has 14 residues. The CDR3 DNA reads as TGTGCCAGCAGCCCCGGACAGGCTTATTCACCCCTCCACTTT. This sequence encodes CASSPGQAYSPLHF.

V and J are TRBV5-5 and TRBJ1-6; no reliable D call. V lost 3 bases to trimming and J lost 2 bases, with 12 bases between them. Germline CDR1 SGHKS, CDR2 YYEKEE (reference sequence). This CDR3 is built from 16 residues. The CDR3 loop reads CASSSALTTYNSPLHF. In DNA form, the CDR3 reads TGTGCCAGCAGCTCAGCCCTTACCACCTATAATTCACCCCTCCACTTT.

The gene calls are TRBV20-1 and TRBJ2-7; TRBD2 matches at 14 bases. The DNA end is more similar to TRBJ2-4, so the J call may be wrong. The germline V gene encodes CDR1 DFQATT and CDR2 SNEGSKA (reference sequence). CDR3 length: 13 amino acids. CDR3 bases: TGCAGTGCTGGGACTAGCGGGGGAAACATTCAGTACTTC. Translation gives CSAGTSGGNIQYF.

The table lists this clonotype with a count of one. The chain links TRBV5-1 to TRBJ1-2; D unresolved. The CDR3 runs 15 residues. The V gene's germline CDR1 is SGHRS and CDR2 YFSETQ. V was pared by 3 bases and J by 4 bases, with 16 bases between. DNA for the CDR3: TGCGCCAGCAGCTCGGAGGGAGGCAGGAGCTATGGCTACACCTTC. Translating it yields CASSSEGGRSYGYTF.

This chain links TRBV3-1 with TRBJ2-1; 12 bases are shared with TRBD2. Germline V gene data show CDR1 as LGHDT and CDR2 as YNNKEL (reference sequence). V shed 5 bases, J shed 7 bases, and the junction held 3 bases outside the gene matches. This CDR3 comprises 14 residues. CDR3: CASSFGLAGNEQFF. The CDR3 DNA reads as TGTGCCAGCAGCTTCGGACTAGCGGGGAATGAGCAGTTCTTC.

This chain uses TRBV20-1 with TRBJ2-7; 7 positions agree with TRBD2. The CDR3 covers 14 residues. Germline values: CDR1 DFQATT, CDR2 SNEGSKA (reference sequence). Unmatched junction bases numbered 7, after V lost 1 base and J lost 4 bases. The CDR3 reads CSARGLREGYEQYF. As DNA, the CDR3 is TGCAGTGCTAGAGGACTCAGGGAGGGGTACGAGCAGTACTTC.

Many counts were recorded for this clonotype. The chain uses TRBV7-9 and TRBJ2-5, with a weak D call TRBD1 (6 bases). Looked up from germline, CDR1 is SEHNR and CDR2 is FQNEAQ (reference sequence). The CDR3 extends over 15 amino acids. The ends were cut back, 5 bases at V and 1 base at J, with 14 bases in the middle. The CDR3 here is CASSVTGGFQETQYF. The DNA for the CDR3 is TGTGCCAGCAGCGTGACAGGCGGGTTCCAAGAGACCCAGTACTTC.

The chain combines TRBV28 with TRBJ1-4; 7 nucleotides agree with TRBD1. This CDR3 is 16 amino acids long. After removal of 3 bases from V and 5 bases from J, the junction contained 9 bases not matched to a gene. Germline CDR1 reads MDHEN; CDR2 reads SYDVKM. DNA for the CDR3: TGTGCCAGCAGTTTGGCGCTGACAGGGCCGAATGAAAAACTGTTTTTT. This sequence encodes CASSLALTGPNEKLFF.

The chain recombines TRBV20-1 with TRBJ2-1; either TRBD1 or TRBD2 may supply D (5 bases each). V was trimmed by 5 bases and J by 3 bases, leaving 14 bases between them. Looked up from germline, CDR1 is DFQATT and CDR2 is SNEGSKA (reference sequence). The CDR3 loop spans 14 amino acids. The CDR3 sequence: CSAAGTVNYNEQFF. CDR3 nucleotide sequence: TGCAGTGCTGCCGGGACGGTCAACTACAATGAGCAGTTCTTC.

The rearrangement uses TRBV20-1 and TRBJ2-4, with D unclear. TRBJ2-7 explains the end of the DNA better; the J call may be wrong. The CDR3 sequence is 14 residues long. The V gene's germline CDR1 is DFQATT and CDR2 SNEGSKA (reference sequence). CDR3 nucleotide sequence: TGCAGTGCTAGAGTACTCGGCGGTACCTACGAGCAGTACTTC. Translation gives CSARVLGGTYEQYF.

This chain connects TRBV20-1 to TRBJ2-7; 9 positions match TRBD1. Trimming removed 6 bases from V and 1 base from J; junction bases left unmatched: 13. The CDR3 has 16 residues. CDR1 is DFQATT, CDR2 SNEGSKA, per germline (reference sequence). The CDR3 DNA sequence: TGCAGTGCCGTACATGGACCGGGACAGGGTTCCTACGAGCAGTACTTC. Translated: CSAVHGPGQGSYEQYF.

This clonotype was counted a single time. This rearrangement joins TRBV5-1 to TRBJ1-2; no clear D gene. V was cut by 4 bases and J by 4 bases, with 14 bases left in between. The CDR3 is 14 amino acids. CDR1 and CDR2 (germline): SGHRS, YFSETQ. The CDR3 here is CASSTETGSYGYTF. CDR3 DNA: TGCGCCAGCAGCACCGAAACGGGGTCCTATGGCTACACCTTC. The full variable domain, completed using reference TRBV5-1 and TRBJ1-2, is KAGVTQTPRYLIKTRGQQVTLSCSPISGHRSVSWYQQTPGQGLQFLFEYFSETQRNKGNFPGRFSGRQFSNSRSEMNVSTLELGDSALYLCASSTETGSYGYTFGSGTRLTVV.

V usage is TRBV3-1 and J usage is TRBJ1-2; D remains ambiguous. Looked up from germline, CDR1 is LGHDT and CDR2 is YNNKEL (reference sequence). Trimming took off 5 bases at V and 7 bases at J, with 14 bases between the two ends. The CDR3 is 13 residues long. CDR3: CASSARASGGYTF. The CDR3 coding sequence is TGTGCCAGCAGCGCCCGGGCAAGCGGTGGCTACACCTTC.

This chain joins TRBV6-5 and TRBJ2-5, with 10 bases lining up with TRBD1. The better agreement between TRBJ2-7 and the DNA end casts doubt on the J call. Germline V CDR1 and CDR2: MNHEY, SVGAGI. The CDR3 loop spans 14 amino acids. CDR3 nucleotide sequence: TGTGCCAGCAGACTCGGACAGGGGGACTACGAGCAGTACTTC. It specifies CASRLGQGDYEQYF.

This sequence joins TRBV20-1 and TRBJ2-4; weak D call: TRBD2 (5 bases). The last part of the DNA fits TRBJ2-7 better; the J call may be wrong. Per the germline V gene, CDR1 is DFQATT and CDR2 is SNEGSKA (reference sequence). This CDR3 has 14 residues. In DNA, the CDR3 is TGCAGTGCTAGAGCCGGAGCGGACTCCTACGAGCAGTACTTC. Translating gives CSARAGADSYEQYF.

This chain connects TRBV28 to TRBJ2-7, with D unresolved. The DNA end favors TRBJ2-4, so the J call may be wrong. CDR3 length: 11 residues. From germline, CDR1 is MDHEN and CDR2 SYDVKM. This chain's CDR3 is CASSFWNIQYF. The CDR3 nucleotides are TGTGCCAGCAGTTTTTGGAACATTCAGTACTTC.

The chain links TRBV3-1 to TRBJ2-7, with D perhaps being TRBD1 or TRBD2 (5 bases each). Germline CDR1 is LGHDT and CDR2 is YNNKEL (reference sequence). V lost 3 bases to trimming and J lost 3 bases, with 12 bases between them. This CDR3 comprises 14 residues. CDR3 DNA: TGTGCCAGCAGCCAGGGACCCTCACTCTACGAGCAGTACTTC. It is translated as CASSQGPSLYEQYF.

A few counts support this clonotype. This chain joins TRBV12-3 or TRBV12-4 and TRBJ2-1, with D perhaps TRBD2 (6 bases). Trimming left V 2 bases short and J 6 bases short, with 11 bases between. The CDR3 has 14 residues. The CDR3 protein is CASSLQGGGNEQFF. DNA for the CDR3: TGTGCCAGCAGTTTACAGGGAGGAGGCAATGAGCAGTTCTTC.

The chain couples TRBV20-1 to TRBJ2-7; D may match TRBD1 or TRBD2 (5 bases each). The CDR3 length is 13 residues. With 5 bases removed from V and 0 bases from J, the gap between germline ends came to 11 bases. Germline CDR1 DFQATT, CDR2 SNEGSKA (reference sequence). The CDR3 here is CSAGGASSYEQYF. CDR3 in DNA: TGCAGTGCTGGGGGTGCTAGCTCCTACGAGCAGTACTTC.

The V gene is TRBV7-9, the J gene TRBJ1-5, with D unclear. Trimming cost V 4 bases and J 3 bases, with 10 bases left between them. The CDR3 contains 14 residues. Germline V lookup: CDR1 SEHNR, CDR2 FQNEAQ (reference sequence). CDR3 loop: CASSWTADNQPQHF. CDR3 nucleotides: TGTGCCAGCAGCTGGACGGCCGACAATCAGCCCCAGCATTTT.